The clone carrying this T cell receptor (beta chain) was seen a handful of times. Germline V gene lookup returns CDR1 SGHDT and CDR2 YYEEEE. The CDR3 contains 16 residues. With V trimmed by 2 bases and J by 0 bases, 5 bases remained unmatched. This record belongs to a study of T cells in Graves' hyperthyroidism and ophthalmopathy. Study context: Blood was drawn when the patient was first diagnosed and still untreated.

TCR beta CDR3 sequences were amplified from RNA transcripts. Primed by the HTBI set, a first-round RT-PCR was run on the TCR CDR3. TCRdb passed the multiplex PCR reads through MiXCR, listing each CDR3 protein once. The data hold 800,000 or so distinct CDR3 sequences, with 35% to 45% observed a single time. The sample comprised blood. The sequence was collected from a man younger than 35 with Graves' hyperthyroidism. The chain has TRBV5-6 and TRBJ1-5, with 7 bases matching TRBD1. Here the CDR3 DNA reads TGTGCCAGCAGCTTCGGACAGGCGTATAGCAATCAGCCCCAGCATTTT. Encoded protein: CASSFGQAYSNQPQHF.